The next 30 T cell receptor beta chains were all read from a single sample in a study of blood T cell repertoires in COVID-19. Generated by immunoSEQ multiplex PCR, the TCRdb table keeps only in-frame clones and is missing some. The table shows fewer than 250,000 clones, with 80% to 90% occurring only once. The sample was PBMCs or T cells enriched from blood (not recorded which). These receptors were obtained from a woman in her thirties who had been exposed to COVID-19.

V gene TRBV6-5 combines with J gene TRBJ1-2; TRBD1 aligns across 9 bases. This CDR3 is built from 14 residues. V lost 6 bases and J lost 8; bases outside the gene matches: 10. The germline V gene encodes CDR1 MNHEY and CDR2 SVGAGI. In DNA, the CDR3 is TGTGCCAGCAGGCCTGGTACAGGGGGCTGGGGCTACACCTTC. Protein sequence: CASRPGTGGWGYTF.

The V call is TRBV19, the J call TRBJ2-4; D perhaps matches TRBD2 (5 bases). The CDR3 loop spans 16 amino acids. The V end lost 6 bases, the J end lost 0 bases, and 15 bases lay between the germline ends. Germline values: CDR1 LNHDA, CDR2 SQIVND (reference sequence). For the CDR3, the DNA is TGTGCCAGTAGCGTGGGCGCGGGTTTAGCCAAAAACATTCAGTACTTC. This sequence encodes CASSVGAGLAKNIQYF.

The J gene is TRBJ2-3, the V gene TRBV5-1; no firm D call. The CDR3 runs to 13 residues. V was pared by 3 bases and J by 0 bases, with 5 bases between. CDR1 and CDR2 (germline): SGHRS, YFSETQ. CDR3 bases: TGCGCCAGCAGCTCCATTAGCACAGATACGCAGTATTTT. Its translation: CASSSISTDTQYF.

V is TRBV2 and J is TRBJ2-7, with TRBD2 matching 10 bases. V shed 4 bases, J shed 6 bases, and the junction held 12 bases outside the gene matches. CDR1 and CDR2 from the germline V gene are SNHLY and FYNNEI. The CDR3 totals 16 residues. Written as DNA, the CDR3 is TGTGCCAGCAGTGTAGCGGGAGGCCCGGGGTACGGCGAGCAGTACTTC. It encodes CASSVAGGPGYGEQYF.

The rearrangement links TRBV7-9 to TRBJ1-5; 8 bases agree with TRBD1. Germline lookup yields CDR1 SEHNR and CDR2 FQNEAQ (reference sequence). The CDR3 covers 16 residues. Trimming at V came to 5 bases and at J to 4 bases, leaving 10 bases not matched to a gene. Here the CDR3 reads CASSQWVGQGNQPQHF. In nucleotides, the CDR3 is TGTGCCAGCAGCCAGTGGGTAGGACAGGGTAATCAGCCCCAGCATTTT.

For this clone: This CDR3 is also generated by other DNA sequences in the sample. J is TRBJ2-6 and V is TRBV3-1 (or the pseudogene TRBV3-2); no definite D call. The CDR3 has 15 residues. Deletions cut 1 base from V and 3 bases from J, with 7 bases between. CDR1 and CDR2 (germline): LGHDT, YNNKEL (reference sequence). The CDR3 spells CASSQGALGANVLTF. The CDR3 bases are TGTGCCAGCAGCCAAGGGGCCCTTGGGGCCAACGTCCTGACTTTC.

V gene TRBV28 combines with J gene TRBJ1-4; tentatively, D is TRBD1 (6 bases). The CDR3 runs 17 residues. CDR1 and CDR2 from the germline V gene are MDHEN and SYDVKM. Trimming removed 2 bases at V and 2 bases at J, with 15 bases between. The DNA for the CDR3 is TGTGCCAGCAGTTTAGAGGGGGGGAGTCCGACTAATGAAAAACTGTTTTTT. Protein: CASSLEGGSPTNEKLFF. Full variable domain (remainder filled in from reference TRBV28 and TRBJ1-4): DVKVTQSSRYLVKRTGEKVFLECVQDMDHENMFWYRQDPGLGLRLIYFSYDVKMKEKGDIPEGYSVSREKKERFSLILESASTNQTSMYLCASSLEGGSPTNEKLFFGSGTQLSVL.

The rearrangement links TRBV5-4 to TRBJ2-1, with TRBD2 as a possible D gene (6 bases). Germline-derived CDR1 and CDR2 are SGHNT and YYREEE (reference sequence). This CDR3 is 13 amino acids long. Trimming shortened V by 2 bases and J by 6 bases, and 9 bases separated the two germline ends. Here the CDR3 DNA reads TGTGCCAGCAGCTTTGGTAGCGGCAATGAGCAGTTCTTC. Translating gives CASSFGSGNEQFF.

The V call is TRBV29-1, the J call TRBJ1-1; TRBD1 might be the D (6 bases). Germline assignment: CDR1 SQVTM and CDR2 ANQGSEA. The CDR3 runs to 14 residues. V dropped 3 bases and J dropped 1 base, with 12 bases sitting between them. The CDR3 reads CSVEGAVENTEAFF. In DNA form, the CDR3 reads TGCAGCGTTGAGGGGGCGGTAGAGAACACTGAAGCTTTCTTT.

The chain links TRBV18 to TRBJ1-3; 7 bases match TRBD1. This CDR3 spans 15 amino acids. Germline-derived CDR1 and CDR2 are KGHSH and LQKENI. With V trimmed by 4 bases and J by 1 base, 4 bases remained unmatched. CDR3 sequence (DNA): TGTGCCAGCTCACGGGACAGTGGATCTGGAAACACCATATATTTT. Translation: CASSRDSGSGNTIYF.

The rearrangement uses TRBV4-1 and TRBJ2-7; 9 bases agree with TRBD2. This CDR3 is 16 amino acids long. Germline-derived CDR1 and CDR2 are MGHRA and YSYEKL. V lost 1 base and J lost 3; bases outside the gene matches: 7. Here the CDR3 reads CASSQGGASGIYEQYF. CDR3 in DNA: TGCGCCAGCAGCCAAGGAGGCGCTAGCGGGATCTACGAGCAGTACTTC.

The rearrangement joins TRBV7-8 to TRBJ2-7; 7 bases are a match to TRBD2. The trim removed 0 bases at V and 2 bases at J, leaving 7 bases unmatched. This CDR3 contains 16 residues. Germline V gene data show CDR1 as SGHVS and CDR2 as FQNEAQ. CDR3 nucleotides: TGTGCCAGCAGCTTAGCGGGAGGGACGCGGGCCTACGAGCAGTACTTC. Encoded protein: CASSLAGGTRAYEQYF. The full variable domain, rest sourced from reference TRBV7-8 and TRBJ2-7, is GAGVSQSPRYKVAKRGQDVALRCDPISGHVSLFWYQQALGQGPEFLTYFQNEAQLDKSGLPSDRFFAERPEGSVSTLKIQRTQQEDSAVYLCASSLAGGTRAYEQYFGPGTRLTVT.

The J gene is TRBJ1-5, the V gene TRBV15; D not resolved. The CDR3 is 13 amino acids. Germline assignment: CDR1 LNHNV and CDR2 YYDKDF (reference sequence). Trimming cost V 5 bases and J 3 bases, with 8 bases left between them. The CDR3 DNA is TGTGCCACCAGCTTAGGAGACAATCAGCCCCAGCATTTT. This gives the protein CATSLGDNQPQHF.

This clone was seen only once. The V and J genes are TRBV6-5 and TRBJ2-1, with TRBD1 identical over 7 bases. J was trimmed by 1 base and V by 5 bases; bases with no gene match: 5. The CDR3 is 15 residues long. Per germline, CDR1 MNHEY and CDR2 SVGAGI. CDR3 sequence (DNA): TGTGCCAGCAGTCAGTCGACAGGGTCCTACAATGAGCAGTTCTTC. This sequence encodes CASSQSTGSYNEQFF.

This chain uses TRBV6-1 with TRBJ1-1, with a possible D match to TRBD1 (5 bases). The CDR3 spans 16 residues. V dropped 1 base and J dropped 6 bases, with 18 bases sitting between them. Germline CDR1 is MNHNS and CDR2 is SASEGT. The chain's CDR3 is CASSEVGKKGIPEAFF. The CDR3 DNA sequence: TGTGCCAGCAGTGAAGTTGGAAAGAAGGGGATCCCTGAAGCTTTCTTT.

The rearrangement links TRBV5-5 to TRBJ1-2, with a tentative D call TRBD1 (5 bases). CDR3 size: 15 residues. V dropped 4 bases and J dropped 3 bases, with 16 bases sitting between them. Germline V gene data show CDR1 as SGHKS and CDR2 as YYEKEE (reference sequence). This CDR3 reads CASSATGPPHYGYTF. CDR3 nucleotide sequence: TGTGCCAGCAGCGCAACAGGTCCCCCCCACTATGGCTACACCTTC.

The chain has TRBV5-5 and TRBJ2-7, with D possibly being TRBD2 (5 bases). CDR3 length: 14 residues. V was cut by 0 bases and J by 2 bases, with 9 bases left in between. Germline CDR1 is SGHKS and CDR2 is YYEKEE (reference sequence). CDR3 sequence reads: CASSLDVGTYEQYF. CDR3 nucleotides: TGTGCCAGCAGCTTGGATGTCGGGACCTACGAGCAGTACTTC. The whole variable domain, remainder taken from reference TRBV5-5 and TRBJ2-7, is DAGVTQSPTHLIKTRGQQVTLRCSPISGHKSVSWYQQVLGQGPQFIFQYYEKEERGRGNFPDRFSARQFPNYSSELNVNALLLGDSALYLCASSLDVGTYEQYFGPGTRLTVT.

The V gene is TRBV7-2, the J gene TRBJ2-7; TRBD2 agrees at 8 bases. The germline CDR1 and CDR2 sequences are SGHTA and FQGNSA. The CDR3 has 13 residues. The V gene end was trimmed by 5 bases and the J gene end by 3 bases; junction bases not matched to a gene: 3. The CDR3 spells CASSRSGSYEQYF. The CDR3 nucleotides are TGTGCCAGCAGCCGGAGCGGGAGCTACGAGCAGTACTTC. The whole variable domain, remainder taken from reference TRBV7-2 and TRBJ2-7, is GAGVSQSPSNKVTEKGKDVELRCDPISGHTALYWYRQSLGQGLEFLIYFQGNSAPDKSGLPSDRFSAERTGGSVSTLTIQRTQQEDSAVYLCASSRSGSYEQYFGPGTRLTVT.

The chain links TRBV19 to TRBJ2-1; 9 bases agree with TRBD2. The germline gives CDR1 LNHDA, CDR2 SQIVND (reference sequence). The ends lost 3 bases at V and 5 bases at J; junction bases unmatched: 5. The CDR3 runs 15 residues. CDR3 nucleotide sequence: TGTGCCAGTAGTATTGGCGGGAGGGCGAACAATGAGCAGTTCTTC. Translating it yields CASSIGGRANNEQFF. Looking up the rest from reference TRBV19 and TRBJ2-1 gives the full variable domain: DGGITQSPKYLFRKEGQNVTLSCEQNLNHDAMYWYRQDPGQGLRLIYYSQIVNDFQKGDIAEGYSVSREKKESFPLTVTSAQKNPTAFYLCASSIGGRANNEQFFGPGTRLTVL.

The chain joins TRBV27 to TRBJ2-2; the D gene is possibly TRBD2 (6 bases). Germline loops: CDR1 MNHEY, CDR2 SMNVEV (reference sequence). The ends were cut back, 8 bases at V and 3 bases at J, with 16 bases in the middle. This CDR3 has 15 amino acids. The chain's CDR3 is CASANAGWDTGELFF. The CDR3 DNA is TGTGCCAGCGCCAATGCGGGGTGGGACACCGGGGAGCTGTTTTTT.

The rearrangement links TRBV6-5 to TRBJ1-1, with 7 bases fitting TRBD1. With V trimmed by 6 bases and J by 3 bases, 4 bases remained unmatched. CDR1 MNHEY and CDR2 SVGAGI come from the germline V gene. CDR3 length: 13 amino acids. CDR3 in amino acids: CASREGAHTEAFF. The CDR3 DNA is TGTGCCAGCAGGGAGGGGGCGCACACTGAAGCTTTCTTT.

The CDR3: CAISGQEDEQYF. CDR3 coding DNA: TGTGCCATCAGTGGGCAGGAGGACGAGCAGTACTTC. The chain links TRBV10-3 to TRBJ2-7; D is perhaps TRBD2 (5 bases). Per germline, CDR1 ENHRY and CDR2 SYGVKD. The length of the CDR3 is 12 residues. V was clipped by 4 bases and J by 5 bases, with 9 bases between them.

V is TRBV3-1 (or the pseudogene TRBV3-2) and J is TRBJ2-1; no reliable D call. The CDR3 consists of 15 residues. V lost 3 bases, J lost 0 bases, and 9 bases lay in between. CDR1 and CDR2 (germline): LGHDT, YNNKEL (reference sequence). CDR3 DNA: TGTGCCAGCAGCCAGACACAGAGCTCCTACAATGAGCAGTTCTTC. Its protein product is CASSQTQSSYNEQFF.

This chain links TRBV4-1 with TRBJ2-7; 9 nucleotides agree with TRBD2. The CDR3 runs 15 residues. Germline lookup yields CDR1 MGHRA and CDR2 YSYEKL. Trimming cost V 4 bases and J 3 bases; bases outside gene matches: 7. CDR3 nucleotide sequence: TGCGCCAGCAGCCGACCGACTAGCGGAAACTACGAGCAGTACTTC. It translates to CASSRPTSGNYEQYF.

This clone was picked up one time. The chain joins TRBV2 to TRBJ1-2, with TRBD1 as a possible D gene (5 bases). CDR3 size: 17 residues. Per the germline V gene, CDR1 is SNHLY and CDR2 is FYNNEI. The V end was cut by 3 bases, the J end by 3 bases, with 20 bases between. The CDR3 sequence is CASSEGGHSNVDYGYTF. In DNA, the CDR3 is TGTGCCAGCAGTGAGGGCGGACACTCTAACGTTGACTATGGCTACACCTTC.

This chain links TRBV4-2 with TRBJ1-2; the match to TRBD1 covers 10 bases. CDR1 is LGHNA and CDR2 is YNFKEQ in the germline V gene. V trimming: 1 base; J trimming: 4 bases; junction bases outside the gene matches: 9. This CDR3 contains 17 residues. The CDR3 region is CASSQVIPGQGSYGYTF. CDR3 coding DNA: TGTGCCAGCAGCCAAGTTATCCCGGGACAGGGGTCCTATGGCTACACCTTC.

The chain employs TRBV9 and TRBJ2-3, with TRBD2 as a possible D gene (5 bases). The CDR3 length is 14 residues. The ends were cut back, 0 bases at V and 3 bases at J, with 8 bases in the middle. CDR1 and CDR2 (germline): SGDLS, YYNGEE. CDR3 amino acids: CASSVEGATDTQYF. CDR3 sequence (DNA): TGTGCCAGCAGCGTAGAGGGAGCTACAGATACGCAGTATTTT.

The chain has TRBV30 and TRBJ1-5; 8 nucleotides match TRBD1. V lost 5 bases, J lost 2 bases, and 5 bases stayed unmatched. Germline assignment: CDR1 GTSNPN and CDR2 SVGIG (reference sequence). The CDR3 sequence is 14 residues long. In DNA, the CDR3 is TGTGCCTGGGATCAGGGGGCTGGCAATCAGCCCCAGCATTTT. This sequence encodes CAWDQGAGNQPQHF.

V usage is TRBV9 and J usage is TRBJ2-2; tentatively, D is TRBD2 (5 bases). Germline CDR1 is SGDLS and CDR2 is YYNGEE. The ends were cut back, 0 bases at V and 5 bases at J, with 14 bases in the middle. The CDR3 covers 16 residues. This chain's CDR3 is CASSVALGVGTGELFF. The DNA of the CDR3 is TGTGCCAGCAGCGTAGCGTTGGGAGTAGGAACCGGGGAGCTGTTTTTT.

The V call is TRBV27, the J call TRBJ1-2, with TRBD1 matching over 9 bases. After removal of 2 bases from V and 0 bases from J, the junction contained 7 bases not matched to a gene. This CDR3 is built from 17 residues. CDR1 is MNHEY and CDR2 is SMNVEV in the germline V gene (reference sequence). The CDR3 protein is CASSLIPGQGANYGYTF. Written as DNA, the CDR3 is TGTGCCAGCAGTTTAATCCCGGGACAGGGAGCTAACTATGGCTACACCTTC.